This T cell receptor beta chain is drawn from a study of tumor-infiltrating lymphocytes in primary liver carcinoma. Study at large: Men as well as women, aged 30 to 69 years, made up the patients. Study-level results: Tumor top-250-clone fractions significantly exceeded those of blood (p = 0.039).

This clonotype was counted at least ten times. What it recognizes is unknown. J gave up 2 bases and V 6 bases, and 7 bases lay outside the gene matches. Germline V gives CDR1 MNHNS, CDR2 SASEGT. The CDR3 length is 15 residues. cDNA specific to TCR beta was made from about 550 ng of total RNA, with a constant-region primer employed for priming. Generation of the TCR beta libraries relied on three nested multiplex PCR rounds using slightly modified ARM-PCR. The opening two PCR rounds, ten to eleven cycles each, paired TRBV1-TRBV30 forward primers with a C-beta reverse primer. One entry per CDR3 protein results from TCRdb running MiXCR on the multiplex PCR reads. The sample yields tens of thousands of distinct CDR3 sequences, approximately 70% seen once. Each 20-30 mg portion of unsorted bulk tissue served as the source for co-extraction of RNA and DNA. Patients were chronically HBV-infected and treatment-naive.

Sequencing used tumor-adjacent normal liver tissue. This chain links TRBV6-1 with TRBJ1-5; 7 bases fit TRBD1. The TCR was taken from a man aged 35 to 55 with primary liver carcinoma and hepatitis B virus infection. The CDR3 here is CASRIQGIGNQPQHF. DNA for the CDR3: TGTGCCAGCAGAATACAGGGGATCGGCAATCAGCCCCAGCATTTT.